Listed here are 9 T cell receptor beta chains from one sample, sequenced in a study of blood T cell repertoires in COVID-19. Measured with immunoSEQ multiplex PCR; TCRdb has only the in-frame clones, and not every one. The sample comprises 60,000 to 70,000 clones, about three quarters of which are singletons, and around half rests with the top ten. The specimen was peripheral blood. The receptors were gathered from an elderly woman with acute or convalescent COVID-19.

The rearrangement uses TRBV2 and TRBJ1-1, with a possible D match to TRBD1 (6 bases). V gave up 4 bases and J gave up 0 bases, with 12 bases separating them. The CDR3 loop spans 15 amino acids. Germline V lookup: CDR1 SNHLY, CDR2 FYNNEI. The CDR3 protein is CASSAARTVNTEAFF. CDR3 DNA: TGTGCCAGCAGTGCAGCCCGGACAGTGAACACTGAAGCTTTCTTT.

This clone appeared a few times. The same CDR3 is also encoded by other DNA sequences in this sample. The rearrangement joins TRBV4-1 to TRBJ1-4, with TRBD1 matching 11 bases. The V gene's germline CDR1 is MGHRA and CDR2 YSYEKL. Trimming at V came to 4 bases and at J to 0 bases, leaving 1 base not matched to a gene. The CDR3 loop spans 16 amino acids. CDR3 region: CASSPGQGATNEKLFF. DNA of the CDR3: TGCGCCAGCAGCCCGGGACAGGGGGCAACTAATGAAAAACTGTTTTTT.

This chain links TRBV2 with TRBJ2-1, with D possibly TRBD1 on 6 matching bases. Per germline, CDR1 SNHLY and CDR2 FYNNEI. The CDR3 is made up of 11 amino acids. The V gene lost 4 bases and the J gene lost 10 bases, with 8 bases spanning the gap. In DNA form, the CDR3 reads TGTGCCAGCAGTGGGACAGTGGAGCAGTTCTTC. The encoded protein is CASSGTVEQFF.

V usage is TRBV19 and J usage is TRBJ1-5; D is uncertain. Trimming took off 6 bases at V and 0 bases at J, with 12 bases between the two ends. This CDR3 region has 15 residues. Germline V gene lookup returns CDR1 LNHDA and CDR2 SQIVND (reference sequence). CDR3 in amino acids: CASRRGDFSNQPQHF. CDR3 nucleotides: TGTGCCAGTAGGCGGGGAGATTTTAGCAATCAGCCCCAGCATTTT.

Turning to this clone: The junction departs from germline at one end; a sequencing error may be responsible. This chain uses TRBV19 with TRBJ2-1, with a tentative D call TRBD1 (6 bases). Germline V gene lookup returns CDR1 LNHDA and CDR2 SQIVND (reference sequence). This CDR3 has 13 residues. In DNA form, the CDR3 reads TGTGCCAGTAGTCCCAGGGGTTCAGGATCTTCGGTCTTC. It codes for CASSPRGSGSSVF.

This chain links TRBV6-5 with TRBJ1-2, with a tentative D call TRBD1 (6 bases). The CDR3 is 13 residues long. Per germline, CDR1 MNHEY and CDR2 SVGAGI. Trimming pared 0 bases from V and 7 bases from J, leaving 9 bases between. The CDR3 region is CASSYSQGGGYTF. The CDR3 DNA follows: TGTGCCAGCAGTTACTCACAAGGGGGTGGCTACACCTTC.

This chain links TRBV28 with TRBJ2-1; no reliable D call. V gave up 1 base and J gave up 3 bases, with 13 bases separating them. This CDR3 has 16 residues. Germline CDR1 and CDR2: MDHEN and SYDVKM. In nucleotides, the CDR3 is TGTGCCAGCAGTTTATTAAGTGGGCTCATCTACAATGAGCAGTTCTTC. Its protein is CASSLLSGLIYNEQFF.

DNA of the CDR3: TGTGCCAGCAGCCAAGAGCTAGGGGGGGCGAACACTGAAGCTTTCTTT. This sequence encodes CASSQELGGANTEAFF. This chain joins TRBV3-1 (or the pseudogene TRBV3-2) and TRBJ1-1, with a tentative D call TRBD1 (6 bases). V gave up 0 bases and J gave up 1 base, with 12 bases separating them. This CDR3 has 16 residues. Germline-derived CDR1 and CDR2 are LGHDT and YNNKEL (reference sequence).

This clone was observed once. The genes are TRBV28 and TRBJ1-1; D may be TRBD1 (6 bases). The germline gives CDR1 MDHEN, CDR2 SYDVKM. The CDR3 contains 14 residues. The V and J ends lost 3 bases and 11 bases respectively, with 19 bases between them. In nucleotides, the CDR3 is TGTGCCAGCAGTTTCCTTGGGGGCGCCTCCATGGCTTTCTTT. Translated: CASSFLGGASMAFF.